This T cell receptor (beta chain) was sequenced in a study of T cells in Graves' hyperthyroidism and ophthalmopathy. Study outcomes and limitations: Most thyroid clonotypes that were expanded above 0.001 also turned up in blood.

This clonotype was recorded many times. Its specificity is unknown. Thyroid ultrasound, orbital computed tomography, clinical symptoms, and serum thyroxine and TRAb underpinned diagnoses. Researchers took RNA transcripts and amplified the TCR beta CDR3 regions from them. First-round RT-PCR of the TCR CDR3 relied on the HTBI primer set. TCRdb re-called the multiplex PCR reads with MiXCR, one entry per CDR3 protein. The sample lists 500,000 to 800,000 distinct CDR3 sequences, less than 45% occurring once. V was trimmed by 1 base and J by 5 bases, leaving 11 bases between them. Germline assignment: CDR1 LNHNV and CDR2 YYDKDF (reference sequence). CDR3 size: 14 residues.

The receptor was derived from an adult man with Graves' disease, either hyperthyroidism or ophthalmopathy (not recorded which). The chain joins TRBV15 to TRBJ2-5; no clear D. Sequences were obtained from peripheral blood or thyroid tissue (not recorded which). The CDR3 sequence is CATSRVESYETQYF. The CDR3 DNA is TGTGCCACCAGCAGAGTCGAGTCCTACGAGACCCAGTACTTC. Looking up the rest from reference TRBV15 and TRBJ2-5 gives the full variable domain: DAMVIQNPRYQVTQFGKPVTLSCSQTLNHNVMYWYQQKSSQAPKLLFHYYDKDFNNEADTPDNFQSRRPNTSFCFLDIRSPGLGDTAMYLCATSRVESYETQYFGPGTRLLVL.